This T cell receptor beta chain was sequenced in a study of T-cell memory formation after mild COVID-19. General study findings and limits: Contracting CD4+ clones were located mainly in CM and EM, and CD8+ clones in EMRA.

Each CDR3 protein gets one entry after TCRdb re-called the 5' RACE reads with MiXCR. Among more than 300,000 distinct CDR3 sequences listed, 14% were seen once. Trimming shortened V by 0 bases and J by 0 bases, and 14 bases separated the two germline ends. The CDR3 has 17 residues. CDR1 SGDLS and CDR2 YYNGEE come from the germline V gene. As for this clonotype: Its specificity is not known.

What was sequenced was PBMCs or a T cell subset sorted from them (not recorded which). The TCR sequence derives from a man between 18 and 29 years old who had mild COVID-19 (a few samples of this study predate the infection). Cell type and time point are not known. The V and J genes are TRBV9 and TRBJ2-3, with D possibly matching TRBD2 (6 bases). The CDR3, as DNA: TGTGCCAGCAGCGTAGTGGGCGGGATCCCTAGCACAGATACGCAGTATTTT. Translating it yields CASSVVGGIPSTDTQYF.